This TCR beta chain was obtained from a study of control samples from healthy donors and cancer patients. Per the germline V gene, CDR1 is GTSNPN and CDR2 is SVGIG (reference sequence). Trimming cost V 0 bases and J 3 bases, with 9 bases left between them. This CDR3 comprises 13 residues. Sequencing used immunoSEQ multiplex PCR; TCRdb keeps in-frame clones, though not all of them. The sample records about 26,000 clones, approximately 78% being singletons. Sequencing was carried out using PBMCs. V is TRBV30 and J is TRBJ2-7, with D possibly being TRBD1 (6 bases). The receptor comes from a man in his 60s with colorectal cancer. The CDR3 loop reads CAWSVAGVYEQYF. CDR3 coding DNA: TGTGCCTGGAGTGTGGCAGGGGTCTACGAGCAGTACTTC. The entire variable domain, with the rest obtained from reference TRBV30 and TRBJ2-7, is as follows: SQTIHQWPATLVQPVGSPLSLECTVEGTSNPNLYWYRQAAGRGLQLLFYSVGIGQISSEVPQNLSASRPQDRQFILSSKKLLLSDSGFYLCAWSVAGVYEQYFGPGTRLTVT.